This T cell receptor beta chain derives from a study of long-term antiretroviral therapy in people with HIV (dated by TCRdb to the early 2020s). Broadly, across the study: The earliest samples were collected approximately a decade before the 2015 WHO recommendation for immediate ART, a period when ART was typically delayed until CD4 counts fell. This retrospective serial study examined whether starting ART and sustained HIV suppression were associated with changes in the composition and diversity of the TRB repertoire in peripheral blood. A total of 192 cryopreserved PBMC samples were contributed to the cohort by 30 adults with confirmed HIV infection, with samples collected serially over a mean of approximately six years (range 1-12). No cross-contamination during QIAcube processing was seen in test extractions of a monoclonal T-cell line run alongside 30 or so polyclonal samples. About 35% of the 30 participants with HIV were female. Paper-wide results and their limitations: HIV repertoires had narrower CDR3 length ranges than controls, and the network structure suggested an antigen-experienced repertoire that shifted only slightly toward naive after ART. No data were available on ART adherence, viral resistance or therapy changes, limiting inferences about post-ART repertoire changes. Expanded TRB clones identified before ART initiation dominated the repertoire at all time points, although this dominance fluctuated and declined in many PLHIV after ART. A significant increase in TRB diversity was found to be associated with ART initiation, although TRB diversity was observed to remain significantly below that of transplant donor controls even after long-term ART. The samples span the years 2004 to 2017, and the ART regimens used at that time may not be as effective as current regimens. Because pre-ART samples had limited cell numbers, profiling was done on unsorted PBMC rather than on sorted CD4+ and CD8+ T cells. Limited PBMC availability meant only the TCR beta chain was sequenced, without alpha chain pairing.

To be included, a participant needed at least one PBMC sample from before ART initiation plus at least two post-ART samples. Every participant with HIV received treatment in the United States of America. Before DNA extraction, cryopreserved samples of 1-10 million PBMC were thawed and washed. At the time of the earliest PBMC sample for each participant with HIV, ages ranged from roughly 20 to 60 years. Per participant, PBMC samples came from 1-4 timepoints prior to ART initiation and 2-8 timepoints following ART initiation, for a median of 7 samples. For every participant, serial HIV viral load, CD4+ T-cell count, ART history and demographic data were obtained. Genomic DNA was extracted from unsorted PBMC with a Qiagen kit on a QIAcube, processed in batches of 12 samples. Sequencing of the TRB variable region was done with the immunoSEQ hsTCRB v3.0 assay at survey level resolution. A depth of roughly 35,000-50,000 T-cell genomes per sample was targeted for TRB sequencing. TRB libraries were pooled and sequenced on an Illumina MiSeq using a v3 150-cycle kit. The authors processed their data as follows. Repertoire analysis was performed in R inside a reproducible Nextflow workflow that covered QC, data transformation and analysis. LymphoSeq2, an R package for exploring AIRR-Seq data, was used to implement the custom analyses. A few samples yielding fewer than 5000 total TRB sequences were excluded, leaving over 150 analyzed HIV repertoires. Among the 190 or so HIV repertoires that were kept, 59 were collected before ART initiation and some 130 were collected after ART initiation. Repertoires were downsampled to 5000 TRB nucleotide sequences, with summary statistics averaged over 100 downsampling iterations. The analysis kept only TRB sequences whose CDR3 regions were at least seven amino acids long. Diversity was assessed using a clonality score derived from Shannon entropy and using the Gini coefficient. In repertoire networks, the top 5000 CDR3 amino acid sequences were linked whenever an edit distance of one separated two sequences. Antigen specificity groups and MHC restriction were predicted for TRB CDR3 amino acid sequences with GLIPH2. To flag known associations with CMV, EBV, HIV or tissue antigens, CDR3 amino acid sequences were compared against VDJdb and McPAS-TCR. Pre-ART, post-ART and control groups were compared with Wilcoxon signed-rank tests and Holm-Bonferroni correction. TCRdb obtained this table from immuneACCESS and retained in-frame rearrangements with V and J assigned. These tables miss some clones; where compared with another copy, unresolved V genes account for less than half of the shortfall, and the remainder is unexplained. The DNA gave D and trimming, while V, J and clone size come from that table. This sample is represented by 30,000 to 35,000 clones; more than 60% of them were singletons. Approximately 8% of the sample goes to the ten largest clones.

Reading from cysteine to phenylalanine, the CDR3 counts 14 amino acids. Only the CDR3 part of the read is kept: 42 bases, read in frame from the first base. Trimming takes 0 bases off V and 6 bases off J; junction bases not matched to a gene: 3. Reading the germline V gene gives CDR1 SGHRS and CDR2 YFSETQ. As regards this clone: This clone's antigen is unknown. Per-base qualities were not stored, and no clone one base away is much larger.

The V and J segments used are TRBV5-1 and TRBJ2-1; 7 bases in the junction line up with TRBD1. The clonotype comes from a woman in her 50s with HIV. The source was unsorted PBMCs, collected 3.1 years after starting antiretroviral therapy. The CDR3 corresponds to CASSLGQGFNEQFF. The DNA sequence is as follows: TGCGCCAGCAGCTTGGGACAGGGATTCAATGAGCAGTTCTTC.